The present T cell receptor (beta chain) was sequenced within a study of T-cell reconstitution after alpha-beta-depleted transplantation in children. This clonotype has just a few counts. Researchers prepared the TCRbeta library using unique molecular identifiers, the study reports. TCRdb analysed the PCR reads with MiXCR anew, one entry per CDR3 protein. The data contain approximately 400,000 distinct CDR3 sequences, 11% of them singletons. This receptor was obtained from a human donor who donated a stem cell graft to a child with acute myeloid leukemia. Material: PBMCs from the stem cell graft donor, obtained from the stem cell graft.

CDR3 in amino acids: CASSTTSNEQFF. The CDR3 region has the DNA TGTGCCAGCAGCACGACTAGCAATGAGCAGTTCTTC. V and J are TRBV6-6 and TRBJ2-1, with D possibly TRBD2 on 6 matching bases. CDR3 length equals 12 residues. CDR1 MNHNY and CDR2 SVGAGI come from the germline V gene (reference sequence). The germline V and J ends were trimmed by 6 bases and 6 bases, with 9 bases remaining between them.